The present T cell receptor (beta chain) was sequenced within a study of T cells in Graves' hyperthyroidism and ophthalmopathy. Study results and limitations: A 13 V-J model separated ophthalmopathy from stable hyperthyroidism.

RNA transcripts were the template for amplifying TCR beta CDR3 regions. HTBI primers were the set used in a first-round RT-PCR of the TCR CDR3. TCRdb independently ran MiXCR on the multiplex PCR reads; one entry per CDR3 protein. The sample carries hundreds of thousands of distinct CDR3 sequences, 15% to 20% recorded once. This clonotype occurred a few times. Its antigen is undetermined. The study left out patients who had uncontrolled infection, other autoimmune disease, pregnancy or lactation. Orbital computed tomography and thyroid ultrasound, together with serum TRAb and thyroxine and clinical symptoms, were used for diagnoses. From germline, CDR1 is MNHNS and CDR2 SASEGT. The CDR3 is 13 amino acids. Trimming took 5 bases from V and 5 from J, leaving 12 bases between them.

This rearrangement joins TRBV6-1 to TRBJ2-5; possibly TRBD1 for D (5 bases). This TCR came from a woman in her twenties or thirties with Graves' hyperthyroidism. The source material was blood. The CDR3 loop reads CASSMTVFETQYF. In DNA form, the CDR3 reads TGTGCCAGCAGTATGACAGTTTTTGAGACCCAGTACTTC.